The 26 T cell receptor beta chains below all came from one sample that was sequenced in a study of patients and donors after allogeneic stem cell transplantation. One entry per CDR3 protein results from TCRdb running MiXCR on the RT-PCR reads. There are about a million distinct CDR3 sequences in the sample; approximately 19% occur only once, and 6% lies in the top ten. The specimen sequenced was blood, either unsorted or a sorted T cell fraction (not recorded which). Source of these receptors: a human donor who was either an allogeneic HSCT recipient or a stem cell or donor lymphocyte infusion donor (not recorded which). It is not recorded whose cells these are; they may come from a transplant donor.

This clonotype was seen a few times. The chain recombines TRBV7-9 with TRBJ1-1, with D hard to call. The V gene lost 2 bases and the J gene lost 7 bases, with 11 bases spanning the gap. The CDR3 consists of 13 residues. Germline V lookup: CDR1 SEHNR, CDR2 FQNEAQ (reference sequence). DNA for the CDR3: TGTGCCAGCAGCTTATTTCCATCGGGTGAAGCTTTCTTT. This sequence encodes CASSLFPSGEAFF.

The chain has TRBV7-3 and TRBJ2-6; the D gene is possibly TRBD2 (6 bases). The CDR3 sequence is 16 residues long. Germline V gives CDR1 SGHTA, CDR2 FQGTGA. Trimming took 1 base from V and 4 from J, leaving 11 bases between them. As DNA, the CDR3 is TGTGCCAGCAGCTTAAGCGGGGACTCCGGGGCCAACGTCCTGACTTTC. This sequence encodes CASSLSGDSGANVLTF.

This chain links TRBV15 with TRBJ1-4, with unresolved D. This CDR3 is built from 16 residues. V lost 0 bases, J lost 2 bases, and 10 bases lay in between. Germline values: CDR1 LNHNV, CDR2 YYDKDF (reference sequence). The CDR3 sequence is CATSREKGPTNEKLFF. Written as DNA, the CDR3 is TGTGCCACCAGCAGAGAGAAGGGCCCTACTAATGAAAAACTGTTTTTT.

This clonotype has more than one count but fewer than ten. The rearrangement links TRBV3-1 to TRBJ1-4; D is uncertain. The CDR3 covers 15 residues. Trimming stripped 3 bases from V and 4 bases from J, with 12 bases between. Per the germline V gene, CDR1 is LGHDT and CDR2 is YNNKEL (reference sequence). CDR3 coding DNA: TGTGCCAGCAGCCACAGGACGGGGAATAATGAAAAACTGTTTTTT. It specifies CASSHRTGNNEKLFF.

This clonotype was counted between two and nine times. The chain carries TRBV6-1 and TRBJ1-3; D may be TRBD1 (5 bases). This CDR3 is built from 16 residues. The germline V gene encodes CDR1 MNHNS and CDR2 SASEGT. V lost 5 bases and J lost 0, with 14 bases in between. The CDR3 spells CASSRGGKLSGNTIYF. The CDR3 DNA reads as TGTGCCAGCAGTCGCGGGGGGAAACTCTCTGGAAACACCATATATTTT.

The CDR3 here is CSARGFGEETYNEQFF. The CDR3 DNA reads TGCAGTGCTAGAGGGTTCGGGGAAGAAACCTACAATGAGCAGTTCTTC. The chain joins TRBV20-1 to TRBJ2-1; D is perhaps TRBD2 (5 bases). Trimming removed 1 base from V and 2 bases from J, with 15 bases in between. The CDR3 runs 16 residues. Germline-derived CDR1 and CDR2 are DFQATT and SNEGSKA (reference sequence).

V and J are TRBV12-3 or TRBV12-4 and TRBJ2-1, with 9 bases matching TRBD1. The length of the CDR3 is 13 residues. J lost 9 bases, V lost 5 bases, and 5 bases had no gene match. The chain's CDR3 is CASSPDRGGEQFF. The CDR3 nucleotides are TGTGCCAGCAGTCCCGACAGGGGGGGTGAGCAGTTCTTC.

This clonotype was recorded a few times. V and J are TRBV7-6 and TRBJ2-2; D perhaps matches TRBD2 (6 bases). Germline V lookup: CDR1 SGHVS, CDR2 FNYEAQ. CDR3 length equals 15 residues. The ends were cut back, 5 bases at V and 3 bases at J, with 13 bases in the middle. Written as DNA, the CDR3 is TGTGCCAGCAGCGGGGACTCCGTCCACACCGGGGAGCTGTTTTTT. Its translation: CASSGDSVHTGELFF. Full variable domain (remainder filled in from reference TRBV7-6 and TRBJ2-2): GAGVSQSPRYKVTKRGQDVALRCDPISGHVSLYWYRQALGQGPEFLTYFNYEAQQDKSGLPNDRFSAERPEGSISTLTIQRTEQRDSAMYRCASSGDSVHTGELFFGEGSRLTVL.

The rearrangement joins TRBV7-2 to TRBJ1-2; no clear D gene. The germline V and J ends were trimmed by 5 bases and 4 bases, with 14 bases remaining between them. Germline V gives CDR1 SGHTA, CDR2 FQGNSA. CDR3 length equals 14 residues. CDR3 in DNA: TGTGCCAGCAGCACGGACGGAGTATCCTATGGCTACACCTTC. Its protein product is CASSTDGVSYGYTF.

The V gene is TRBV12-3 or TRBV12-4, the J gene TRBJ2-3; D is ambiguous. Trimming removed 4 bases from V and 5 bases from J, with 10 bases in between. CDR3 length: 13 residues. In DNA, the CDR3 is TGTGCCAGCAGTTCCAGTGGTCTAGATACGCAGTATTTT. Its protein is CASSSSGLDTQYF.

This clonotype occurred a few times. The rearrangement uses TRBV20-1 and TRBJ2-1; D may be TRBD2 (5 bases). CDR3 size: 14 residues. Trimming pared 1 base from V and 5 bases from J, leaving 12 bases between. CDR1 is DFQATT and CDR2 is SNEGSKA in the germline V gene (reference sequence). CDR3 sequence reads: CSARVDLANNEQFF. The CDR3 DNA is TGCAGTGCTAGAGTCGACCTAGCTAACAATGAGCAGTTCTTC.

This clonotype has a handful of counts. This rearrangement joins TRBV5-1 to TRBJ1-5, with 10 bases matching TRBD1. The CDR3 is 15 amino acids. Germline-derived CDR1 and CDR2 are SGHRS and YFSETQ. Losses at the gene ends were 4 bases for V and 4 bases for J; bases not matched to a gene: 5. The CDR3 is CASSPGTGDNQPQHF. CDR3 in DNA: TGCGCCAGCAGCCCCGGGACAGGGGATAATCAGCCCCAGCATTTT.

This clonotype was counted at least ten times. The V and J genes are TRBV29-1 and TRBJ1-5; D not resolved. Germline V gene data show CDR1 as SQVTM and CDR2 as ANQGSEA. V was shortened by 6 bases and J by 4 bases, with 4 bases between the two germline ends. The CDR3 is 10 residues long. The CDR3 coding sequence is TGCAGCGTCGCAAATCAGCCCCAGCATTTT. It yields the protein CSVANQPQHF.

This clonotype has more than one count but fewer than ten. The CDR3 reads CASSTRTGGYTF. The CDR3, as DNA: TGTGCCAGCAGTACCCGGACAGGGGGCTACACCTTC. The V call is TRBV6-5, the J call TRBJ1-2; 8 positions agree with TRBD1. Germline V gene lookup returns CDR1 MNHEY and CDR2 SVGAGI. The CDR3 is 12 amino acids. V dropped 5 bases and J dropped 8; count of bases not matched to a gene: 4.

This chain's CDR3 is CASMDLVRGGADTQYF. The DNA of the CDR3 is TGTGCCAGCATGGACCTAGTTCGCGGGGGGGCAGATACGCAGTATTTT. The chain has TRBV2 and TRBJ2-3; 9 bases fit TRBD2. Per germline, CDR1 SNHLY and CDR2 FYNNEI. Trimming removed 7 bases from V and 4 bases from J; junction bases left unmatched: 12. The CDR3 has 16 amino acids. The complete variable domain, with remaining parts taken from reference TRBV2 and TRBJ2-3, reads EPEVTQTPSHQVTQMGQEVILRCVPISNHLYFYWYRQILGQKVEFLVSFYNNEISEKSEIFDDQFSVERPDGSNFTLKIRSTKLEDSAMYFCASMDLVRGGADTQYFGPGTRLTVL.

The rearrangement joins TRBV25-1 to TRBJ2-5; D might be TRBD1 (5 bases). V was pared by 2 bases and J by 7 bases, with 14 bases between. The CDR3 length is 14 residues. Germline lookup yields CDR1 MGHDK and CDR2 SYGVNS. The CDR3 loop reads CASSERPGWATQYF. CDR3 nucleotides: TGTGCCAGCAGTGAAAGGCCAGGGTGGGCGACCCAGTACTTC.

The chain uses TRBV6-6 and TRBJ2-7; D not resolved. V was clipped by 5 bases and J by 3 bases, with 8 bases between them. The CDR3 is 12 amino acids. Germline V gene sequence: CDR1 MNHNY, CDR2 SVGAGI (reference sequence). The chain's CDR3 is CASSQRFYEQYF. As DNA, the CDR3 is TGTGCCAGCAGTCAGCGATTCTACGAGCAGTACTTC.

The rearrangement links TRBV2 to TRBJ1-1; the D is unclear. The V end lost 4 bases, the J end lost 3 bases, and 9 bases lay between the germline ends. This CDR3 is 13 amino acids long. CDR1 is SNHLY, CDR2 FYNNEI, per germline. The CDR3 sequence: CASSGRSYTEAFF. The CDR3, as DNA: TGTGCCAGCAGTGGACGGTCGTACACTGAAGCTTTCTTT.

The chain is built from TRBV6-2 or TRBV6-3 and TRBJ2-3, with 7 bases matching TRBD1. The CDR3 runs 14 residues. Per the germline V gene, CDR1 is MNHEY and CDR2 is SVGEGT. The V segment lost 4 bases and the J segment 2 bases; nucleotides outside the gene matches: 3. The CDR3 region is CASSSGQTTDTQYF. CDR3 nucleotide sequence: TGTGCCAGCAGTTCGGGACAGACCACAGATACGCAGTATTTT.

The rearrangement uses TRBV29-1 and TRBJ2-2; TRBD2 aligns across 7 bases. Looked up from germline, CDR1 is SQVTM and CDR2 is ANQGSEA. The trim removed 7 bases at V and 3 bases at J, leaving 5 bases unmatched. The length of the CDR3 is 13 residues. CDR3 coding DNA: TGCAGCGAGCGGGACGGATACACCGGGGAGCTGTTTTTT. Protein: CSERDGYTGELFF.

The rearrangement links TRBV2 to TRBJ2-5; D is possibly TRBD2 (5 bases). The CDR3 is 12 amino acids. The V gene lost 10 bases and the J gene lost 3 bases, with 12 bases spanning the gap. CDR1 is SNHLY and CDR2 is FYNNEI in the germline V gene. The CDR3 nucleotides are TGTGCCACCTCGGGATCAAAAGAGACCCAGTACTTC. This gives the protein CATSGSKETQYF.

This clonotype turned up a few times. The J gene is TRBJ2-1, the V gene TRBV30; possible D gene TRBD2, 5 bases. Germline V gene sequence: CDR1 GTSNPN, CDR2 SVGIG (reference sequence). This CDR3 region has 13 residues. The germline V and J ends were trimmed by 1 base and 3 bases, with 7 bases remaining between them. DNA for the CDR3: TGTGCCTGGAGTGCGGGAATCTACAATGAGCAGTTCTTC. This codes for CAWSAGIYNEQFF.

CDR3 amino acids: CASSGPGRGALNEAFF. The CDR3 DNA reads as TGTGCCAGCAGTGGCCCCGGGCGTGGGGCGCTCAATGAAGCTTTCTTT. V gene TRBV25-1 combines with J gene TRBJ1-1; tentative D call: TRBD1 (5 bases). Germline CDR1 is MGHDK and CDR2 is SYGVNS. This CDR3 has 16 residues. V shed 4 bases and J shed 7 bases, with 22 bases lying between them.

The chain recombines TRBV25-1 with TRBJ2-3; 10 bases are a match to TRBD2. The CDR3 has 13 residues. Trimming cost V 4 bases and J 9 bases; bases outside gene matches: 4. Germline CDR1 is MGHDK and CDR2 is SYGVNS. The CDR3 spells CASSATSGKTQYF. The CDR3 DNA is TGTGCCAGCAGTGCTACTAGCGGGAAGACGCAGTATTTT.

The chain is built from TRBV21-1 and TRBJ2-6; the D call TRBD1 from the table was never checked on the DNA. TRBV21-1 is a pseudogene segment. CDR3 length: 20 amino acids. CDR3: CASSKGGSGEVLAGANVLTF. The CDR3 DNA reads TGTGCCAGCAGCAAAGGAGGGTCAGGGGAGGTCTTGGCGGGGGCCAACGTCCTGACTTTC.

This clonotype was recorded a few times. V gene TRBV6-2 or TRBV6-3 combines with J gene TRBJ2-7; 7 bases are a match to TRBD2. This CDR3 region has 11 residues. CDR1 is MNHEY and CDR2 is SVGEGT in the germline V gene. The V segment lost 11 bases and the J segment 2 bases; nucleotides outside the gene matches: 3. The CDR3 sequence is CAAGDPYEQYF. The CDR3 region has the DNA TGTGCCGCGGGGGACCCCTACGAGCAGTACTTC.